The source of this T cell receptor (beta chain) is a study of early T cells in non-severe SARS-CoV-2 infection (dated by TCRdb to the early 2020s). Regarding the complete study: Bulk RNA from unsorted whole blood was used for TCR sequencing, so alpha and beta chains could not be paired. Overall results and qualifications from the work: Matching against VDJdb was skewed toward anti-spike CD8 responses, likely underestimated virus-specific expansions, and missed private and CD4 specificities.

The CDR3 starts with the cysteine, ends with the phenylalanine, and has 15 residues. Only the CDR3 part of the read is kept: 45 bases, read in frame from the first base. The germline V gene (reference sequence) provides CDR1 DFQATT and CDR2 SNEGSKA. V and J lose 0 bases and 2 bases, and a span of 11 bases separates them. Library preparation was by 5' RACE. The listed sequencing device is NextSeq 500. Unique molecular identifiers were attached to individual cDNA molecules in the TCR library protocol so that sequencing error and PCR bias could be corrected. TCR alpha and beta chains were both sequenced, and the abundances of alpha and beta sequences in each sample were closely correlated with each other. Concerning the study's data processing: Decombinator V4 was used to annotate TCR sequences for V gene, J gene and CDR3. Expanded TCRs were defined as changing significantly between any two time points under a Poisson model with p below 0.0001. TCR abundances were normalised to the total number of TCRs sequenced per sample and expressed as counts per million. MAIT TCRs were defined by TRAV1-2 paired with TRAJ12, TRAJ20 or TRAJ33, and iNKT TCRs by TRAV10 paired with TRAJ18. A search of VDJdb, accessed on 1 November 2021, was run for TCRs annotated to CMV, EBV and SARS-CoV-2, with TCRs annotated for multiple antigens excluded. TCRdb passed the public sequencing reads through fastp at Q25 and MiXCR, retaining productive beta sequences. Entries that share a CDR3 protein sequence are merged under the most common genes and DNA. It is TCRdb's table, rather than the study itself, that gives the V and J calls and clone size. The sample has about 66,000 distinct CDR3 sequences on record, around 9% of them singletons. The ten biggest clones cover approximately 3% of the sample.

Set within a cohort of healthcare workers in London, UK, this nested case-control study involved weekly PCR testing of nasopharyngeal swabs along with blood sampling. Healthcare workers were recruited between 23 and 31 March 2020, during the week of the UK lockdown, and were followed weekly for up to about 15 weeks. Details on this clonotype: Its recognized antigen is unknown. No base quality information exists; no much larger clone differs at one position.

Recombination joined TRBV20-1 with TRBJ1-5, with no confident D gene call. The sample consisted of whole blood. The TCR was taken from an adult who was a healthcare worker with PCR-confirmed SARS-CoV-2 infection or an uninfected control (not recorded which). The DNA is as follows: TGCAGTGCTAGAGACCCCGTAGGCGGCAATCAGCCCCAGCATTTT. It specifies CSARDPVGGNQPQHF.